This T cell receptor beta chain was identified in a study of T cell repertoires in cytomegalovirus infection. Each CDR3 protein gets one entry after TCRdb re-called the reads with MiXCR. This sample has roughly 920,000 distinct CDR3 sequences, with about 33% found just once. About this clonotype: Its antigen remains unidentified.

V was shortened by 10 bases and J by 2 bases, with 23 bases between the two germline ends. There are 16 residues in the CDR3. Germline V gives CDR1 SGHTA, CDR2 FQGNSA. Sequenced here: cultured CD8+ T cells from PBMCs, sampled from culture after CMV antigen stimulation. The rearrangement links TRBV7-2 to TRBJ1-2, with D maybe TRBD1 (5 bases). The receptor's source is a human donor in good health (CMV status not recorded). Some clones in this sample may be carry-over from other donors' samples. The CDR3: CATLPILAGRNYGYTF. The CDR3 DNA is TGTGCCACCCTACCTATCTTGGCAGGGCGGAACTATGGCTACACCTTC.